The clone carrying this T cell receptor (beta chain) was counted between two and nine times. What it binds is not known. These data are taken from a study of regulatory T cells in long-lasting Graves disease. Study-level findings and limits: The number of shared public clonotypes was higher in persistent patients (fewer than 3,000) than new patients (966). Among samples with persistent disease, TRBV28, TRBJ1-2 and TRBJ2-5 were favored.

The authors built TCR beta libraries using iRepertoire HTBI primers and Arm-PCR of CDR3 regions. MiXCR was run by TCRdb on the multiplex PCR reads, yielding one entry per CDR3 protein. The sample consists of hundreds of thousands of distinct CDR3 sequences, approximately 15% of them appearing once. The time point was: newly diagnosed GD, antithyroid drugs for less than 3 months. PBMC-derived RNA was used for the TCR library. Graves' disease diagnoses used American Thyroid Association guidelines. The germline V gene has CDR1 ENHRY and CDR2 SYGVKD. The CDR3 is 15 amino acids. V lost 4 bases, J lost 2 bases, and 11 bases lay in between. The same data also contributed to another study, on T cells in Graves' hyperthyroidism and ophthalmopathy. As that report states: The hyperthyroidism patients had all been newly diagnosed, and their disease duration was under 2 months. Their ages ranged from 18 to 65 years.

The clonotype was recovered from a middle-aged man with Graves disease. V usage is TRBV10-3 and J usage is TRBJ1-4, with D uncertain. The sequenced sample was peripheral blood mononuclear cells (PBMCs), obtained at new diagnosis, from a patient treated with antithyroid drugs. CDR3 protein: CAISAQATTNEKLFF. For the CDR3, the DNA is TGTGCCATCAGTGCCCAGGCGACGACTAATGAAAAACTGTTTTTT.